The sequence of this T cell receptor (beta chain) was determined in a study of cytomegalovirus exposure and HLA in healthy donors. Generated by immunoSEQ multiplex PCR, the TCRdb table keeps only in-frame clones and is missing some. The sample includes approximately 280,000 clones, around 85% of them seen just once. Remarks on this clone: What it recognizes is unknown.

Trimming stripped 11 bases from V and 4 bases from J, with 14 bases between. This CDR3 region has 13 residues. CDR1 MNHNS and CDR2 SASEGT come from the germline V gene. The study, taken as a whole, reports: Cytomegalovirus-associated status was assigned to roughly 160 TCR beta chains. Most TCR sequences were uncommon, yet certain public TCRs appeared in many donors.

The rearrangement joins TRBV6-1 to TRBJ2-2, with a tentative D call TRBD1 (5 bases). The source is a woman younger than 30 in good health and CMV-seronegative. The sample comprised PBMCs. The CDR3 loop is CALTERGTGELFF. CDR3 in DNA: TGTGCCCTTACGGAAAGGGGCACCGGGGAGCTGTTTTTT.